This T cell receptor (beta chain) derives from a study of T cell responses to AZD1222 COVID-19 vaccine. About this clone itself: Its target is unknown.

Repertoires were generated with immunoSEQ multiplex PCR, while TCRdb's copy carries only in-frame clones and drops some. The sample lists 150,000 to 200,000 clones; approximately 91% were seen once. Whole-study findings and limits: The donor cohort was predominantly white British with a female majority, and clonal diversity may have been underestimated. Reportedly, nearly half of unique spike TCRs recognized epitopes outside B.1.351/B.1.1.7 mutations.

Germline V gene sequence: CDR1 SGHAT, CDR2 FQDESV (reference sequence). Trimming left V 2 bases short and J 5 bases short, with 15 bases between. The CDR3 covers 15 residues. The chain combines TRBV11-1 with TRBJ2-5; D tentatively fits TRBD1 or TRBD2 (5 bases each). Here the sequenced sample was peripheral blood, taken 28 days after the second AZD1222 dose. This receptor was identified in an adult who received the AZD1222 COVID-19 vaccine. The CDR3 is CASSLSGWGEETQYF. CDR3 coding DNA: TGTGCCAGCAGCTTATCGGGGTGGGGCGAGGAGACCCAGTACTTC.